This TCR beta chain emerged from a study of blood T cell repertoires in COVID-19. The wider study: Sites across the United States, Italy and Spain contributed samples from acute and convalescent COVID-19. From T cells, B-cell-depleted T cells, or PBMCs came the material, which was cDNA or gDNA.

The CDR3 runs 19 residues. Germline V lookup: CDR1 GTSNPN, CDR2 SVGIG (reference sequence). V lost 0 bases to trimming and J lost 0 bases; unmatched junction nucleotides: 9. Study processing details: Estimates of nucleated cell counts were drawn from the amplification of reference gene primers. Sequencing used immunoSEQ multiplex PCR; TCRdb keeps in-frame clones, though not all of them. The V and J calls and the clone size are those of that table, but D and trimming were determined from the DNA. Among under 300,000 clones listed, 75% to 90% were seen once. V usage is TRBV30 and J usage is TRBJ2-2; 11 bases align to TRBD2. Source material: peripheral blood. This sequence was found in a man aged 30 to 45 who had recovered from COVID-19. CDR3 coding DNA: TGTGCCTGGAGTGTATCCCTAGCGGGGGGCCTCTCGAACACCGGGGAGCTGTTTTTT. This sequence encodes CAWSVSLAGGLSNTGELFF.